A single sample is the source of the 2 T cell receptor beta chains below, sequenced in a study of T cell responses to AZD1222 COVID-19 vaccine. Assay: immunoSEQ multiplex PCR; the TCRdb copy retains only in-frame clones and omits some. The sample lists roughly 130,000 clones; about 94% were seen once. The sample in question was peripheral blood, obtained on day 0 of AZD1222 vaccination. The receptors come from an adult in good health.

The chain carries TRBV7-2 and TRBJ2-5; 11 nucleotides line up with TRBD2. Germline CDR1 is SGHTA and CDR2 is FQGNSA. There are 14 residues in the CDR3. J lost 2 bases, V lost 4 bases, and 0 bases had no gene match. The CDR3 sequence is CASSSSGRQETQYF. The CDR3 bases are TGTGCCAGCAGCTCTAGCGGGAGGCAAGAGACCCAGTACTTC.

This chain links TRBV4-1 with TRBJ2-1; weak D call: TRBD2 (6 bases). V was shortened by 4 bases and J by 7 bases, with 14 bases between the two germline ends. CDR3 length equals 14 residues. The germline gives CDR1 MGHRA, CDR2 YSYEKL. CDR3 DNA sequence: TGCGCCAGCAGCCCCCCGGGAGCGAGGAATGAGCAGTTCTTC. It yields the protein CASSPPGARNEQFF.